The 15 T cell receptor beta chains in this list originate from one sample, sequenced in a study of T cell repertoires in cytomegalovirus infection. Via MiXCR, TCRdb re-called the reads, giving one row per CDR3 protein. Found here are roughly 500,000 distinct CDR3 sequences, roughly a third of them singletons; the top ten hold about a sixth. Their antigens remain unidentified. The source was cultured PBMCs, collected from culture after CMV antigen stimulation. The source of these receptors is a human donor in good health (CMV status not recorded). Some clones in this sample may be carry-over from other donors' samples.

This clonotype turned up a few times. The chain joins TRBV6-1 to TRBJ1-1, with 7 bases that match TRBD1. There are 15 residues in the CDR3. The germline V gene encodes CDR1 MNHNS and CDR2 SASEGT. V lost 2 bases to trimming and J lost 1 base; unmatched junction nucleotides: 4. The CDR3 DNA sequence: TGTGCCAGCAGTGAACCAGCAGGGGGGAACACTGAAGCTTTCTTT. Translation: CASSEPAGGNTEAFF.

The chain combines TRBV10-3 with TRBJ1-1; tentatively, D is TRBD1 (5 bases). V lost 6 bases and J 3 bases, leaving 14 bases between the germline ends. The germline gives CDR1 ENHRY, CDR2 SYGVKD. This CDR3 has 14 residues. The CDR3 loop reads CAISPRASDTEAFF. The CDR3 nucleotides read TGTGCCATCAGCCCCAGGGCGTCGGACACTGAAGCTTTCTTT.

This clonotype was seen only a few times. The chain recombines TRBV7-6 with TRBJ2-2; tentative D call: TRBD2 (5 bases). The CDR3 sequence is 15 residues long. Trimming took 1 base from V and 1 from J, leaving 7 bases between them. Per germline, CDR1 SGHVS and CDR2 FNYEAQ. The CDR3, as DNA: TGTGCCAGCAGCTTAGGAGCGGAGAACACCGGGGAGCTGTTTTTT. Translated: CASSLGAENTGELFF.

This chain links TRBV12-3 or TRBV12-4 with TRBJ1-4; D is undetermined. Trimming took off 5 bases at V and 8 bases at J, with 12 bases between the two ends. This CDR3 is built from 13 residues. The CDR3 region has the DNA TGTGCCAGCAGTCCCCGGTATTGGGAAAAACTGTTTTTT. Amino acid sequence: CASSPRYWEKLFF.

Note on this clonotype: Just one base apart from a much larger clone, this may be a read error. V and J are TRBV7-2 and TRBJ2-6, with a tentative D call TRBD1 (5 bases). The CDR3 totals 18 residues. Germline CDR1 is SGHTA and CDR2 is FQGNSA. This CDR3 is CASSLNRAGISGTNVLTF. In nucleotides, the CDR3 is TGTGCCAGCAGCTTAAATAGAGCAGGGATCTCTGGGACCAACGTCCTGACTTTC.

This clonotype showed up many times. V is TRBV28 and J is TRBJ2-7; D might be TRBD1 (5 bases). The V gene's germline CDR1 is MDHEN and CDR2 SYDVKM. The V end lost 8 bases, the J end lost 2 bases, and 19 bases lay between the germline ends. The CDR3 runs 15 residues. CDR3 loop: CASALPGKSTYEQYF. DNA for the CDR3: TGTGCCAGCGCTCTACCAGGGAAGTCAACCTACGAGCAGTACTTC.

This clonotype was observed at least ten times. The chain employs TRBV7-2 and TRBJ1-6; 8 bases map to TRBD1. Germline CDR1 reads SGHTA; CDR2 reads FQGNSA. The V and J ends lost 7 bases and 9 bases, in that order; junction bases with no gene match: 11. This CDR3 has 15 amino acids. Here the CDR3 reads CASNDPGGGGSPLHF. CDR3 DNA: TGTGCCAGCAACGACCCAGGGGGCGGTGGTTCACCCCTCCACTTT.

The chain links TRBV2 to TRBJ2-3; unclear D gene. Germline assignment: CDR1 SNHLY and CDR2 FYNNEI. Trimming removed 3 bases from V and 0 bases from J, with 13 bases in between. The CDR3 totals 16 residues. CDR3 in DNA: TGTGCCAGCAGTGACCAGTCCGCTCTTAGCACAGATACGCAGTATTTT. Its translation: CASSDQSALSTDTQYF.

This chain connects TRBV12-3 or TRBV12-4 to TRBJ2-3; 8 nucleotides agree with TRBD2. The J segment lost 3 bases and the V segment lost 6 bases, leaving 2 bases of the junction unmatched. CDR3 length equals 13 residues. The CDR3 sequence: CASRKRETDTQYF. The CDR3, as DNA: TGTGCCAGCAGGAAGCGGGAGACAGATACGCAGTATTTT.

This chain joins TRBV27 and TRBJ1-5; tentative D call: TRBD1 (5 bases). Trimming shortened V by 1 base and J by 0 bases, and 10 bases separated the two germline ends. The CDR3 length is 16 residues. The germline V gene has CDR1 MNHEY and CDR2 SMNVEV (reference sequence). The CDR3 bases are TGTGCCAGCAGTTTATTGGGAGGGGATAGCAATCAGCCCCAGCATTTT. This codes for CASSLLGGDSNQPQHF.

The V call is TRBV6-1, the J call TRBJ2-3, with D possibly matching TRBD1 (6 bases). The germline gives CDR1 MNHNS, CDR2 SASEGT. Between the trimmed V and J ends, which lost 6 bases and 1 base, there was a span of 11 bases. This CDR3 contains 14 residues. The CDR3 sequence is CASSKRQGTDTQYF. CDR3 DNA: TGTGCCAGCAGCAAACGACAGGGCACAGATACGCAGTATTTT.

The rearrangement uses TRBV7-2 and TRBJ1-3; D ambiguous. V was cut by 3 bases and J by 0 bases, with 12 bases left in between. The V gene's germline CDR1 is SGHTA and CDR2 FQGNSA. The CDR3 sequence is 16 residues long. The CDR3 loop reads CASSFAGPDSGNTIYF. The CDR3 nucleotides are TGTGCCAGCAGCTTTGCGGGCCCCGACTCTGGAAACACCATATATTTT.

This clonotype was counted between two and nine times. The chain combines TRBV28 with TRBJ2-4, with D perhaps matching TRBD2 (6 bases). CDR1 is MDHEN, CDR2 SYDVKM, per germline. V was clipped by 2 bases and J by 0 bases, with 14 bases between them. This CDR3 region has 17 residues. CDR3 DNA sequence: TGTGCCAGCAGTTTACGTAGCGGATACCTAGCCAAAAACATTCAGTACTTC. Its translation is CASSLRSGYLAKNIQYF. Full variable domain (outside the CDR3, taken from reference TRBV28 and TRBJ2-4): DVKVTQSSRYLVKRTGEKVFLECVQDMDHENMFWYRQDPGLGLRLIYFSYDVKMKEKGDIPEGYSVSREKKERFSLILESASTNQTSMYLCASSLRSGYLAKNIQYFGAGTRLSVL.

The chain employs TRBV18 and TRBJ2-5; no clear D. Germline assignment: CDR1 KGHSH and CDR2 LQKENI. V lost 3 bases, J lost 3 bases, and 11 bases lay in between. This CDR3 contains 14 residues. In DNA, the CDR3 is TGTGCCAGCTCACCGGGCCTATCCAAAGAGACCCAGTACTTC. It yields the protein CASSPGLSKETQYF. The full variable domain, rest sourced from reference TRBV18 and TRBJ2-5, is NAGVMQNPRHLVRRRGQEARLRCSPMKGHSHVYWYRQLPEEGLKFMVYLQKENIIDESGMPKERFSAEFPKEGPSILRIQQVVRGDSAAYFCASSPGLSKETQYFGPGTRLLVL.

The chain joins TRBV30 to TRBJ2-5; 7 bases line up with TRBD2. Germline trimming cut 3 bases from V and 3 bases from J; bases unmatched to any gene: 4. The CDR3 is made up of 13 amino acids. The germline V gene encodes CDR1 GTSNPN and CDR2 SVGIG (reference sequence). The CDR3 DNA reads TGTGCCTGGAGCCGGGGGACTAAAGAGACCCAGTACTTC. Residues: CAWSRGTKETQYF.